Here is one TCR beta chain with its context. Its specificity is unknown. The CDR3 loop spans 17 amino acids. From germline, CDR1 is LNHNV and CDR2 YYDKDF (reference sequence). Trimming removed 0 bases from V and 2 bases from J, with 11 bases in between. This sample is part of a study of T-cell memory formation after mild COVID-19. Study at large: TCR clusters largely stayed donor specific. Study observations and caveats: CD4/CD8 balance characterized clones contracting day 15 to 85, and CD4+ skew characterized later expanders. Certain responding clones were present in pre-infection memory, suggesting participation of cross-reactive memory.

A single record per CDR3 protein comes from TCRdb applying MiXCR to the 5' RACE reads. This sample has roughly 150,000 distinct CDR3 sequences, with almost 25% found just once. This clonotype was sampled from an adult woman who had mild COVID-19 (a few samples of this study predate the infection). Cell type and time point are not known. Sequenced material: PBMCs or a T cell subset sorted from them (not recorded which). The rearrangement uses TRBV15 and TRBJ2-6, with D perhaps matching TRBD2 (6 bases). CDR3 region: CATSREMGGTGANVLTF. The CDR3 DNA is TGTGCCACCAGCAGAGAGATGGGGGGAACTGGGGCCAACGTCCTGACTTTC.